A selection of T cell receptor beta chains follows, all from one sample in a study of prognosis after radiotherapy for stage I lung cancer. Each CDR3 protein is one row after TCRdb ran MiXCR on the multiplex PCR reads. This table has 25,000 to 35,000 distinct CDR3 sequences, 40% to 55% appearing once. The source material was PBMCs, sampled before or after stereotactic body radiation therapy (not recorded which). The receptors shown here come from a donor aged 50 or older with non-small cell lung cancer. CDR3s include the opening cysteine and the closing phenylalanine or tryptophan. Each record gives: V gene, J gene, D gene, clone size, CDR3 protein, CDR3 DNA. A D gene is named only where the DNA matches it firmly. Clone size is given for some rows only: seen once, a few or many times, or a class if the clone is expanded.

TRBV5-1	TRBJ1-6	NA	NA	CASSLSGNSPLHF	TGCGCCAGCAGCTTGTCCGGGAATTCACCCCTCCACTTT
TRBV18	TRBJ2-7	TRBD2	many	CASSPFGGGRASYEQYF	TGTGCCAGCTCACCTTTCGGGGGCGGGAGGGCCTCCTACGAGCAGTACTTC
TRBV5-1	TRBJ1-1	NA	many	CASRDYLNTEAFF	TGCGCCAGCAGGGATTATTTGAACACTGAAGCTTTCTTT
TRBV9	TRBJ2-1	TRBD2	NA	CASSVVHLAGVYCEQFF	TGTGCCAGCAGCGTAGTTCATCTAGCGGGAGTATACTGTGAGCAGTTCTTC
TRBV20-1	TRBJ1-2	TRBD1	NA	CSARAGQELNYGYTF	TGCAGTGCTAGAGCCGGACAGGAGCTAAACTATGGCTACACCTTC
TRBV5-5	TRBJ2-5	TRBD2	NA	CASRGGANQETQYF	TGTGCCAGCAGGGGAGGGGCTAACCAAGAGACCCAGTACTTC
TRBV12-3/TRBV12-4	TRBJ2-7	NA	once	CASSLWTPSGEHYF	TGTGCCAGCAGTTTATGGACTCCCTCGGGGGAGCATTACTTC
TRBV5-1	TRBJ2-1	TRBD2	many	CASSLRSGRVGEQFF	TGCGCCAGCAGCTTGCGGAGCGGGAGGGTGGGTGAGCAGTTCTTC
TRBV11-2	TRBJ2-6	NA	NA	CAKSAGGSGANVLTF	TGTGCCAAAAGCGCCGGGGGCTCTGGGGCCAACGTCCTGACTTTC
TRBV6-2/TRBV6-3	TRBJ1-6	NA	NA	CASSLGQRISYNSPLHF	TGCGCCAGCAGCCTTGGACAGAGAATCTCCTATAATTCACCCCTCCACTTT
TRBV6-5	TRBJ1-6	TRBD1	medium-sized	CASNTGQGWNSPLHF	TGTGCCAGCAATACCGGACAGGGGTGGAATTCACCCCTCCACTTT
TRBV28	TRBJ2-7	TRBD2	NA	CASNFGGSNDQYF	TGTGCCAGCAATTTTGGCGGGAGCAACGATCAGTACTTC
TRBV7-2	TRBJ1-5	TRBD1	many	CASSKFTGGDSNQPQHF	TGTGCCAGCAGTAAATTCACAGGGGGGGATAGCAATCAGCCCCAGCATTTT
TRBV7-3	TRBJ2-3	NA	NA	CASSLADQGTQYF	TGTGCCAGCAGTCTAGCAGATCAGGGTACGCAGTATTTT
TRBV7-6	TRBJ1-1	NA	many	CASSLEGQVNTEAFF	TGTGCCAGCAGCTTAGAGGGTCAGGTGAACACTGAAGCTTTCTTT
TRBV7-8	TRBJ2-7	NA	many	CASSLIQGGYEQYF	TGTGCCAGCAGCTTAATCCAAGGGGGTTACGAGCAGTACTTC
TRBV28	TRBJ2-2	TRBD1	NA	CASRGGTGRLTCELFF	TGTGCCAGCAGGGGCGGGACAGGACGGCTCACCTGTGAGCTGTTTTTT
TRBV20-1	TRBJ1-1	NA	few	CSARVGADTEAFF	TGCAGTGCTAGAGTGGGGGCAGACACTGAAGCTTTCTTT
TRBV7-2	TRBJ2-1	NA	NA	CASRTWWRNYNEQFF	TGTGCCAGCAGGACATGGTGGAGGAACTACAATGAGCAGTTCTTC
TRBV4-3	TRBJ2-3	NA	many	CASSQEWGLGRDTQYF	TGCGCCAGCAGCCAAGAGTGGGGGTTGGGTCGAGATACGCAGTATTTT
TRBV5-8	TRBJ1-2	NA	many	CASSFSPEVLDRSPGFGYTF	TGTGCCAGCAGCTTTAGTCCTGAGGTACTGGACAGATCGCCGGGTTTTGGCTACACCTTC
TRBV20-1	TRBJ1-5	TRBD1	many	CSAIEGTGVNQPQHF	TGCAGTGCTATAGAGGGGACAGGGGTAAATCAGCCCCAGCATTTT
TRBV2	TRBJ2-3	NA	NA	CASRRLPEGTDTQYF	TGTGCCAGCCGTCGGTTACCTGAGGGCACAGATACGCAGTATTTT
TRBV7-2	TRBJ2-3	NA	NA	CASSLDPRGSGTDTQYF	TGTGCCAGCAGCTTAGACCCTAGAGGGAGCGGGACAGATACGCAGTATTTT
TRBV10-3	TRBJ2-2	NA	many	CASLTGTGTGELFF	TGTGCCAGCTTGACCGGGACCGGGACCGGGGAGCTGTTTTTT
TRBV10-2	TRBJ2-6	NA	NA	CASSDSTTTQGAGANVLTF	TGCGCCAGCAGTGACTCAACCACGACACAGGGTGCCGGGGCCAACGTCCTGACTTTC
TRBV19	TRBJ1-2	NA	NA	CASSRYRVPFGYTF	TGTGCCAGTAGCCGGTACAGGGTGCCTTTTGGCTACACCTTC
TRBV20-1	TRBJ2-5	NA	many	CSARTALLGETQYF	TGCAGTGCTAGGACAGCGTTACTTGGGGAGACCCAGTACTTC
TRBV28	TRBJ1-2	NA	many	CASSVLPVSNGYTF	TGTGCCAGCAGTGTCCTCCCAGTCTCAAATGGCTACACCTTC
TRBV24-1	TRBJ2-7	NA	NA	CATSDSDRYHEQYF	TGTGCCACCAGTGATTCTGACAGGTATCACGAGCAGTACTTC
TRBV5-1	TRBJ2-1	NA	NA	CASSLQVPPKDEQFF	TGCGCCAGCAGCTTACAGGTGCCCCCTAAGGATGAGCAGTTCTTC
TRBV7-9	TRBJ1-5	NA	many	CASSPAYLGGSNQPQHF	TGTGCCAGCAGCCCAGCGTATCTAGGGGGTAGCAATCAGCCCCAGCATTTT
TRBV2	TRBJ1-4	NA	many	CASSARSGDEKLFF	TGTGCCAGCAGTGCGCGGTCCGGGGATGAAAAACTGTTTTTT
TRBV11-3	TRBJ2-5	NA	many	CASSLQAAQETQYF	TGTGCCAGCAGCTTACAAGCAGCCCAAGAGACCCAGTACTTC
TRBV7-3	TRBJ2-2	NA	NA	CASSSQGAGELFF	TGTGCCAGCAGCTCCCAAGGGGCCGGGGAGCTGTTTTTT
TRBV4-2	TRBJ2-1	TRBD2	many	CASSQGGGSGISYNEQFF	TGTGCCAGCAGCCAAGGGGGGGGTAGCGGGATTTCCTACAATGAGCAGTTCTTC
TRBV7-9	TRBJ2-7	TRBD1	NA	CASTLRTGGGYEQYF	TGTGCCAGCACCCTCAGGACAGGGGGCGGTTACGAGCAGTACTTC
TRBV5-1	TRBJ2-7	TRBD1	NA	CASSVTGTGGDFSYEQYF	TGCGCCAGCAGCGTGACCGGGACAGGGGGAGACTTTAGCTACGAGCAGTACTTC
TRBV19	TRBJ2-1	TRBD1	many	CASSLRGLGYNEQFF	TGTGCCAGTAGCCTCAGGGGGCTCGGATACAATGAGCAGTTCTTC
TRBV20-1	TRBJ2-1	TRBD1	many	CSAIPGQGIGEQFF	TGCAGTGCTATACCGGGACAGGGAATTGGGGAGCAGTTCTTC
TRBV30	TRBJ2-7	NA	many	CAWSETYEQYF	TGTGCCTGGAGTGAAACCTACGAGCAGTACTTC
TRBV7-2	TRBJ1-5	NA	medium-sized	CASSDPGEQPQHF	TGTGCCAGCAGCGACCCTGGGGAGCAGCCCCAGCATTTT
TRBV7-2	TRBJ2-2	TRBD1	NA	CASQRQGSFWELFF	TGTGCCAGCCAACGACAGGGATCTTTTTGGGAGCTGTTTTTT
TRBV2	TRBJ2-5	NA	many	CARSGPDGETQYF	TGTGCCAGATCCGGACCCGATGGGGAGACCCAGTACTTC
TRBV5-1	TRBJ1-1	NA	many	CASSSSDSSNTEAFF	TGCGCCAGCAGCTCCTCGGACAGTTCGAACACTGAAGCTTTCTTT
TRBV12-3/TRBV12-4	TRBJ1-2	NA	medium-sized	CASSPLTTGYTF	TGTGCCAGCAGTCCCCTCACTACGGGCTACACCTTC